What follows describes a single T cell receptor (beta chain). The data belong to a study of OX40 agonist ivuxolimab in advanced cancers. Measured with immunoSEQ multiplex PCR; TCRdb has only the in-frame clones, and not every one. The table shows over 35,000 clones, with 89% occurring only once. The material was CD4+ or CD8+ T cells sorted from blood, obtained in a trial of the OX40 agonist ivuxolimab. The TCR sequence derives from an adult with an advanced solid tumor such as melanoma, head and neck, liver or kidney cancer.

CDR3 amino acids: CASSVGGGSYNEQFF. CDR3 nucleotide sequence: TGTGCCAGCAGCGTGGGAGGGGGTTCCTACAATGAGCAGTTCTTC. The chain recombines TRBV9 with TRBJ2-1; maybe TRBD2 (7 bases). The ends were cut back, 2 bases at V and 1 base at J, with 10 bases in the middle. The CDR3 loop spans 15 amino acids. Germline V lookup: CDR1 SGDLS, CDR2 YYNGEE. Full variable domain (rest looked up from reference TRBV9 and TRBJ2-1): DSGVTQTPKHLITATGQRVTLRCSPRSGDLSVYWYQQSLDQGLQFLIQYYNGEERAKGNILERFSAQQFPDLHSELNLSSLELGDSALYFCASSVGGGSYNEQFFGPGTRLTVL.